The 17 T cell receptor beta chains below come from one sample, sequenced in a study of T-cell reconstitution after alpha-beta-depleted transplantation in children (dated by TCRdb to the mid-2010s). The treatment or condition label corresponds to: allogeneic hematopoietic cell transplantation with graft depleted of TCRalphabeta T cells and CD19 B cells. The library relied on PCR. The instrument given in TCRdb is Illumina HiSeq 2500. TCR library preparation used molecular barcoding, with unique molecular identifiers applied to normalize quantification of the TCRbeta repertoire. TCRdb handled the public reads itself, with Q25 trimming in fastp and clone calling in MiXCR, and kept productive beta chains. Rows matching on CDR3 protein sequence are summarized as one entry with the most common DNA and genes. A total of some 300,000 distinct CDR3 sequences appear in this sample, around 10% of them only once. Of the sample, about 8% falls within the top ten clones.

The sequences come from PBMCs, collected before TCRalphabeta/CD19-depleted stem cell transplant. These TCRs come from a boy in the first two years of life with acute myeloid leukemia, due to receive a stem cell transplant.

This chain joins TRBV24-1 and TRBJ2-1; 10 bases are a match to TRBD2. The V gene end was trimmed by 4 bases and the J gene end by 7 bases; junction bases not matched to a gene: 12. The CDR3 contains 17 residues. The germline CDR1 and CDR2 sequences are KGHDR and SFDVKD. Here the CDR3 DNA reads TGTGCCACCAGTGAGGGGCTAGGGAGCGGGAGGGTTAATGAGCAGTTCTTC. Protein sequence: CATSEGLGSGRVNEQFF.

This clonotype was seen at least ten times. The V call is TRBV29-1, the J call TRBJ1-2; D gene unclear. Between the trimmed V and J ends, which lost 1 base and 7 bases, there was a span of 4 bases. This CDR3 is built from 10 residues. Germline V lookup: CDR1 SQVTM, CDR2 ANQGSEA. The CDR3 DNA follows: TGCAGCGTTGAAGGGAGTGGCTACACCTTC. It codes for CSVEGSGYTF.

J is TRBJ2-3 and V is TRBV7-9, with no clear D. The CDR3 totals 12 residues. The ends were cut back, 4 bases at V and 6 bases at J, with 8 bases in the middle. Looked up from germline, CDR1 is SEHNR and CDR2 is FQNEAQ (reference sequence). CDR3 sequence: CASSSPGDTQYF. CDR3 bases: TGTGCCAGCAGCTCCCCCGGGGATACGCAGTATTTT.

This clonotype turned up a few times. J is TRBJ2-5 and V is TRBV20-1, with no clear D. V lost 0 bases and J lost 7, with 12 bases in between. Germline V CDR1 and CDR2: DFQATT, SNEGSKA (reference sequence). This CDR3 is 13 amino acids long. This CDR3 reads CSAREVSLGTQYF. The CDR3 DNA reads TGCAGTGCTAGAGAAGTCAGCCTAGGGACCCAGTACTTC.

In this sample, this clonotype turned up many times. The V and J genes are TRBV9 and TRBJ2-7, with 9 nucleotides matching TRBD2. Germline V gives CDR1 SGDLS, CDR2 YYNGEE. The CDR3 totals 15 residues. J was trimmed by 3 bases and V by 3 bases; bases with no gene match: 7. The chain's CDR3 is CASSASGTSFYEQYF. Here the CDR3 DNA reads TGTGCCAGCAGCGCCTCGGGGACTAGCTTCTACGAGCAGTACTTC.

Many counts were recorded for this clonotype. The CDR3 region has the DNA TGTGCCAGCAGCGTATTCAGGGCCGGGGAGCTGTTTTTT. As protein: CASSVFRAGELFF. The rearrangement uses TRBV9 and TRBJ2-2, with a tentative D call TRBD1 (5 bases). The V gene's germline CDR1 is SGDLS and CDR2 YYNGEE. The CDR3 is 13 amino acids. Trimming removed 1 base from V and 6 bases from J, with 7 bases in between.

This clonotype was detected ten times or more. J is TRBJ2-7 and V is TRBV25-1, with 8 bases fitting TRBD2. CDR1 is MGHDK, CDR2 SYGVNS, per germline. This CDR3 region has 15 residues. V gave up 3 bases and J gave up 3 bases; unmatched junction bases: 7. Here the CDR3 DNA reads TGTGCCAGCAGTGACCCCCAAGCGGGGGTCTACGAGCAGTACTTC. Translation: CASSDPQAGVYEQYF.

This clonotype was seen ten or more times. The chain couples TRBV15 to TRBJ2-2; D possibly corresponds to TRBD2 (6 bases). Trimming removed 1 base from V and 0 bases from J, with 15 bases in between. The CDR3 runs 18 residues. Germline lookup yields CDR1 LNHNV and CDR2 YYDKDF (reference sequence). The CDR3 loop reads CATSRGGISGTNTGELFF. The CDR3 DNA reads TGTGCCACCAGCAGAGGCGGGATTAGCGGAACGAACACCGGGGAGCTGTTTTTT.

This clonotype was counted at least ten times. The J gene is TRBJ2-2, the V gene TRBV3-1; 10 bases are shared with TRBD2. This CDR3 spans 19 amino acids. Germline CDR1 and CDR2: LGHDT and YNNKEL (reference sequence). The J segment lost 0 bases and the V segment lost 0 bases, leaving 7 bases of the junction unmatched. CDR3 loop: CASSQDRVAGGPNTGELFF. The CDR3 nucleotides are TGTGCCAGCAGCCAAGATAGAGTAGCGGGGGGACCGAACACCGGGGAGCTGTTTTTT.

A single count supports this clonotype. The chain employs TRBV20-1 and TRBJ2-7, with D maybe TRBD1 (6 bases). Trimming took off 0 bases at V and 4 bases at J, with 19 bases between the two ends. CDR3 length: 16 residues. The germline CDR1 and CDR2 sequences are DFQATT and SNEGSKA (reference sequence). The CDR3 nucleotides are TGCAGTGCTAGAGATGGGGCGGAAGGGGGAACATACGAGCAGTACTTC. Its translation is CSARDGAEGGTYEQYF.

This clonotype was seen repeatedly, ten times or more. The chain is built from TRBV12-3 or TRBV12-4 and TRBJ2-1; TRBD2 aligns across 12 bases. The CDR3 contains 15 residues. V was pared by 4 bases and J by 2 bases, with 0 bases of the junction left unmatched. This CDR3 reads CASSWTSGTYNEQFF. CDR3 sequence (DNA): TGTGCCAGCAGTTGGACTAGCGGGACCTACAATGAGCAGTTCTTC.

This clonotype was observed a few times. The chain couples TRBV5-5 to TRBJ2-7; weak D call: TRBD1 (6 bases). Germline V gene lookup returns CDR1 SGHKS and CDR2 YYEKEE (reference sequence). The CDR3 is made up of 14 amino acids. Trimming took off 4 bases at V and 6 bases at J, with 17 bases between the two ends. CDR3 sequence reads: CASSRQGQLREQYF. The CDR3 DNA follows: TGTGCCAGCAGCCGCCAGGGACAACTTCGCGAGCAGTACTTC. Full variable domain (remainder filled in from reference TRBV5-5 and TRBJ2-7): DAGVTQSPTHLIKTRGQQVTLRCSPISGHKSVSWYQQVLGQGPQFIFQYYEKEERGRGNFPDRFSARQFPNYSSELNVNALLLGDSALYLCASSRQGQLREQYFGPGTRLTVT.

This clonotype came up many times. The gene calls are TRBV28 and TRBJ2-4; a possible D gene is TRBD1 (5 bases). The germline CDR1 and CDR2 sequences are MDHEN and SYDVKM. The CDR3 runs to 14 residues. The germline V and J ends were trimmed by 5 bases and 0 bases, with 8 bases remaining between them. The CDR3 loop reads CASSPQGAKNIQYF. CDR3 nucleotides: TGTGCCAGCAGTCCTCAGGGAGCCAAAAACATTCAGTACTTC. The variable domain in full, with the rest retrieved from reference TRBV28 and TRBJ2-4, is DVKVTQSSRYLVKRTGEKVFLECVQDMDHENMFWYRQDPGLGLRLIYFSYDVKMKEKGDIPEGYSVSREKKERFSLILESASTNQTSMYLCASSPQGAKNIQYFGAGTRLSVL.

This clonotype was picked up many times. CDR3 coding DNA: TGTGCCAGCAGTTTCCCGTTGACAGGGGAGGAGACCCAGTACTTC. Its translation is CASSFPLTGEETQYF. The chain links TRBV27 to TRBJ2-5, with 8 bases identical to TRBD1. Germline-derived CDR1 and CDR2 are MNHEY and SMNVEV (reference sequence). The CDR3 spans 15 residues. The ends lost 3 bases at V and 5 bases at J; junction bases unmatched: 8.

This clonotype was counted a few times. V usage is TRBV7-2 and J usage is TRBJ2-5; D is ambiguous. Trimming stripped 6 bases from V and 7 bases from J, with 12 bases between. The germline gives CDR1 SGHTA, CDR2 FQGNSA. CDR3 length: 12 residues. This chain's CDR3 is CASSENLGTQYF. The CDR3 DNA reads TGTGCCAGCAGTGAAAATCTCGGGACCCAGTACTTC.

V and J are TRBV18 and TRBJ1-1; perhaps TRBD1 as D (5 bases). The length of the CDR3 is 14 residues. The V gene's germline CDR1 is KGHSH and CDR2 LQKENI. V was pared by 3 bases and J by 2 bases, with 10 bases between. The CDR3 region has the DNA TGTGCCAGCTCACCGGGGGGGGGAAACACTGAAGCTTTCTTT. The encoded protein is CASSPGGGNTEAFF. Full variable domain (outside the CDR3, taken from reference TRBV18 and TRBJ1-1): NAGVMQNPRHLVRRRGQEARLRCSPMKGHSHVYWYRQLPEEGLKFMVYLQKENIIDESGMPKERFSAEFPKEGPSILRIQQVVRGDSAAYFCASSPGGGNTEAFFGQGTRLTVV.

In its sample, this clonotype was seen many times. The chain couples TRBV28 to TRBJ2-7, with 7 bases identical to TRBD1. V shed 4 bases and J 0 bases; nucleotides not matched to a gene: 3. CDR3 length: 14 amino acids. Germline CDR1 reads MDHEN; CDR2 reads SYDVKM. CDR3 residues: CASSWTGLSYEQYF. The DNA of the CDR3 is TGTGCCAGCAGTTGGACAGGCCTCTCCTACGAGCAGTACTTC. Variable domain in full (rest from reference TRBV28 and TRBJ2-7): DVKVTQSSRYLVKRTGEKVFLECVQDMDHENMFWYRQDPGLGLRLIYFSYDVKMKEKGDIPEGYSVSREKKERFSLILESASTNQTSMYLCASSWTGLSYEQYFGPGTRLTVT.